This T cell receptor (beta chain) was sequenced in a study of Graves' ophthalmopathy and Graves' hyperthyroidism. TCR beta CDR3 regions were amplified from RNA transcripts. After a first-round RT-PCR with HTBI primers, a second-round multiplex PCR was run. Each CDR3 protein gets one entry after TCRdb re-called the multiplex PCR reads with MiXCR. The sample lists 580,000 or so distinct CDR3 sequences, approximately 35% occurring once. The table lists this clonotype with many counts. Its target is unknown. General study findings and limits: In blood, most expanded thyroid clonotypes above 0.001 frequency were also detected.

CDR1 LNHDA and CDR2 SQIVND come from the germline V gene (reference sequence). This CDR3 is 15 amino acids long. V was clipped by 4 bases and J by 2 bases, with 14 bases between them. Sequenced input: peripheral blood or thyroid tissue (not recorded which). This receptor was obtained from an adult man with Graves' hyperthyroidism. J is TRBJ1-2 and V is TRBV19; D may be TRBD1 (5 bases). Here the CDR3 reads CASSTPGTGNYGYTF. In DNA, the CDR3 is TGTGCCAGTAGTACCCCCGGGACGGGAAACTATGGCTACACCTTC.